Following are 12 T cell receptor beta chains from one sample sequenced in a study of cytomegalovirus exposure and HLA in healthy donors. The PCR used 60 Vbeta and 13 Jbeta primers. This table comes from immunoSEQ multiplex PCR, and its TCRdb copy is limited to in-frame clones, with some not included. The sample has 150,000 to 200,000 clones, 60% to 85% seen once. Sequenced material: PBMCs. The receptors were gathered from a female donor in good health and CMV-seronegative.

The chain combines TRBV28 with TRBJ2-5; a weak D match, TRBD1 (6 bases). V was trimmed by 1 base and J by 5 bases, leaving 23 bases between them. The CDR3 is 18 residues long. CDR1 is MDHEN, CDR2 SYDVKM, per germline. For the CDR3, the DNA is TGTGCCAGCAGTTTATCTTCATACAGGGCAGAGAGAACGGAGACCCAGTACTTC. Translated: CASSLSSYRAERTETQYF.

The chain recombines TRBV7-3 with TRBJ2-1; TRBD2 might be the D (5 bases). V shed 4 bases and J shed 10 bases, with 14 bases lying between them. The CDR3 length is 13 residues. Germline CDR1 SGHTA, CDR2 FQGTGA. This chain's CDR3 is CASSSMRTGEQFF. The CDR3 DNA reads as TGTGCCAGCAGCTCTATGCGGACTGGCGAGCAGTTCTTC.

CDR3 sequence (DNA): TGTGCCAGCAGCTTAGGAGGATGGGAGCAGTACTTC. Its protein is CASSLGGWEQYF. This chain uses TRBV7-9 with TRBJ2-7; no clear D gene. Germline-derived CDR1 and CDR2 are SEHNR and FQNEAQ (reference sequence). The CDR3 is 12 residues long. Trimming cost V 1 base and J 7 bases, with 8 bases left between them.

The chain recombines TRBV6-6 with TRBJ2-1; 11 bases match TRBD1. V was pared by 6 bases and J by 8 bases, with 9 bases of the junction left unmatched. The CDR3 contains 15 residues. In germline, CDR1 is MNHNY, CDR2 SVGAGI (reference sequence). In nucleotides, the CDR3 is TGTGCCAGCAGGGCCCTTGGGACAGGGGGTGATGAGCAGTTCTTC. It is translated as CASRALGTGGDEQFF.

V usage is TRBV28 and J usage is TRBJ1-2, with a possible D match to TRBD1 (6 bases). The CDR3 is 15 amino acids. The germline V gene encodes CDR1 MDHEN and CDR2 SYDVKM. The V end lost 9 bases, the J end lost 0 bases, and 17 bases lay between the germline ends. The CDR3 here is CASSDSAFTNYGYTF. In nucleotides, the CDR3 is TGTGCCAGTTCGGACAGCGCCTTTACTAACTATGGCTACACCTTC.

The chain carries TRBV21-1 and TRBJ1-5; the table names TRBD1, a call not compared with the DNA. TRBV21-1 is a listed pseudogene. The CDR3 runs 15 residues. The CDR3 sequence: CASPLSGGGSQPQHF. The CDR3 bases are TGTGCCAGCCCCCTAAGTGGAGGGGGCAGTCAGCCCCAGCATTTT.

The chain employs TRBV7-3 and TRBJ2-2, with D hard to call. Germline assignment: CDR1 SGHTA and CDR2 FQGTGA. Trimming shortened V by 5 bases and J by 2 bases, and 9 bases separated the two germline ends. The CDR3 length is 14 residues. This CDR3 reads CASSPAVNTGELFF. CDR3 nucleotide sequence: TGTGCCAGCAGCCCCGCGGTAAACACCGGGGAGCTGTTTTTT.

V and J are TRBV5-1 and TRBJ2-5; D remains unclear. Trimming removed 1 base from V and 4 bases from J, with 11 bases in between. Germline V gives CDR1 SGHRS, CDR2 YFSETQ. The CDR3 covers 14 residues. The CDR3 bases are TGCGCCAGCAGCTTGCTCCCCGCGAGAGAGACCCAGTACTTC. It encodes CASSLLPARETQYF.

The genes are TRBV11-3 and TRBJ2-7; 9 positions agree with TRBD1. CDR1 is SGHNT and CDR2 is YENEEA in the germline V gene. The trim removed 1 base at V and 1 base at J, leaving 5 bases unmatched. The CDR3 contains 16 residues. The CDR3 DNA is TGTGCCAGCAGCTTAGTGTGGGACAGGGCTTCCTACGAGCAGTACTTC. Translating gives CASSLVWDRASYEQYF.

This clone was observed a handful of times. V usage is TRBV7-8 and J usage is TRBJ2-1, with TRBD2 matching 8 bases. This CDR3 has 14 residues. Germline V gene sequence: CDR1 SGHVS, CDR2 FQNEAQ. V gave up 5 bases and J gave up 4 bases; unmatched junction bases: 4. The CDR3 DNA is TGTGCCAGCAGCCCGGGAGGGGGGTACAATGAGCAGTTCTTC. Translating it yields CASSPGGGYNEQFF.

In its sample, this clone was seen a few times. V gene TRBV5-1 combines with J gene TRBJ2-5, with 8 positions matching TRBD2. V lost 0 bases, J lost 5 bases, and 9 bases stayed unmatched. This CDR3 is built from 16 residues. CDR1 is SGHRS and CDR2 is YFSETQ in the germline V gene. CDR3 nucleotide sequence: TGCGCCAGCAGCTTGGCCCCCGGGCGGGGGGAGGAGACCCAGTACTTC. This gives the protein CASSLAPGRGEETQYF.

The V call is TRBV29-1, the J call TRBJ2-1; 9 bases match TRBD1. Germline V lookup: CDR1 SQVTM, CDR2 ANQGSEA. The CDR3 extends over 16 amino acids. The V gene end was trimmed by 0 bases and the J gene end by 2 bases; junction bases not matched to a gene: 5. CDR3 sequence: CSVEDQRTGAYNEQFF. In DNA, the CDR3 is TGCAGCGTTGAAGATCAGAGGACAGGGGCCTACAATGAGCAGTTCTTC.